This TCR beta chain came from a study of cytomegalovirus exposure and HLA in healthy donors. Study results and caveats: There was a cluster of highly shared sequence variants that was likely a sequencing artifact. An assumption of roughly uniform sequencing depth across donors underlay the presence/absence analyses. High sensitivity and specificity were reportedly achieved when the classifier diagnosed cytomegalovirus status.

Participants comprised healthy donors of bone marrow. Turning to this clone: Antigen specificity is unknown.

It was with 60 Vbeta and 13 Jbeta primers that the PCR ran. This table comes from immunoSEQ multiplex PCR, and its TCRdb copy is limited to in-frame clones, with some not included. The repertoire holds about 140,000 clones, with 75% to 80% as singletons. This receptor was obtained from a woman in her 50s in good health and CMV-seronegative. Sequencing was performed on PBMCs.

This CDR3 is CAISEGQGAKSYEQYF. The CDR3 DNA reads as TGTGCCATCAGTGAAGGACAGGGGGCGAAATCATACGAGCAGTACTTC. The chain is built from TRBV10-3 and TRBJ2-7; 11 positions agree with TRBD1. Germline-derived CDR1 and CDR2 are ENHRY and SYGVKD. Germline trimming cut 3 bases from V and 4 bases from J; bases unmatched to any gene: 8. The CDR3 has 16 amino acids.